A single T cell receptor (beta chain) is shown here with its context. The data were taken from a study of neoadjuvant anti-PD-1 for oral cavity cancer. Turning to the study itself: Before surgery, most patients got three to four biweekly 3 mg/kg nivolumab doses.

Method: immunoSEQ multiplex PCR; TCRdb's copy keeps in-frame clones and lacks some. The sample lists tens of thousands of clones, approximately 80% seen once, with around 2.6% in the top ten. The junction had 5 bases not matched to a gene; V was cut back by 5 bases and J by 2 bases. This CDR3 spans 14 amino acids. Germline CDR1 is SGHRS and CDR2 is YFSETQ. This specimen was PBMCs, taken before nivolumab (anti-PD-1) treatment. The clonotype was recovered from a person aged 40 to 85 with oral cavity squamous cell carcinoma. The chain recombines TRBV5-1 with TRBJ2-3, with TRBD2 identical over 7 bases. CDR3 in amino acids: CASSRGGSTDTQYF. CDR3 nucleotides: TGCGCCAGCAGTAGGGGAGGGTCCACAGATACGCAGTATTTT.